This T cell receptor beta chain was sequenced for a study of shared clonotypes between healthy human individuals. Background on the study: Used for every donor were three CD4 naive, three CD4 memory, two CD8 naive and one CD8 memory plate.

Donors, healthy HIV-negative adults, lacked recent acute infections or vaccinations. Ten or more counts support this clone. V was pared by 5 bases and J by 5 bases, with 15 bases of the junction left unmatched. The CDR3 totals 17 residues. Per germline, CDR1 SGHRS and CDR2 YFSETQ. Replicate PCRs from sorted subsets contained about 0.2 ug DNA, which is 30,000 to 35,000 T cell genomes. Assay: immunoSEQ multiplex PCR; the TCRdb copy retains only in-frame clones and omits some. The sample shows just under 350,000 clones, around 67% of them seen only once. This sequence originates from a man under 40 in good health. V gene TRBV5-1 combines with J gene TRBJ2-2, with 7 nucleotides matching TRBD2. The material sequenced was memory CD4+ T cells sorted from blood. The subset denotes: CD45RA-negative fraction. Here the CDR3 DNA reads TGCGCCAGCAGGATTAGACCGGGAGGTCGGGAGACCGGGGAGCTGTTTTTT. Its translation: CASRIRPGGRETGELFF.